These 6 T cell receptor beta chains were sequenced from one sample in a study of cytomegalovirus exposure and HLA in healthy donors. Researchers ran the PCR with 60 Vbeta and 13 Jbeta primers. Produced via immunoSEQ multiplex PCR; TCRdb's table is partial and in-frame only. The table lists 150,000 to 180,000 clones, approximately 80% of them singletons. The sequencing sample was made of PBMCs. These receptors all come from a woman aged 50 to 60 in good health and CMV-seropositive.

Concerning this clone itself: Other DNA sequences in the same sample also yield this CDR3. This chain joins TRBV5-6 and TRBJ1-3, with D maybe TRBD1 (6 bases). Per germline, CDR1 SGHDT and CDR2 YYEEEE. This CDR3 is built from 15 residues. The germline V and J ends were trimmed by 2 bases and 1 base, with 10 bases remaining between them. This CDR3 reads CASSLGTGSGNTIYF. CDR3 nucleotide sequence: TGTGCCAGCAGCTTAGGTACAGGGTCTGGAAACACCATATATTTT.

The J gene is TRBJ2-7, the V gene TRBV10-2; the D is unclear. Germline assignment: CDR1 WSHSY and CDR2 SAAADI. The V gene lost 6 bases and the J gene lost 4 bases, with 7 bases spanning the gap. The length of the CDR3 is 11 residues. CDR3 residues: CASRAGYEQYF. The CDR3 nucleotides are TGCGCCAGCAGAGCAGGTTACGAGCAGTACTTC.

V usage is TRBV4-1 and J usage is TRBJ1-1; TRBD1 is a possible D gene (5 bases). The germline V gene has CDR1 MGHRA and CDR2 YSYEKL. The CDR3 has 15 amino acids. V shed 0 bases and J shed 5 bases, with 13 bases lying between them. The CDR3, as DNA: TGCGCCAGCAGCCAAGATCGGGGGGTTAGGACTGAAGCTTTCTTT. Residues: CASSQDRGVRTEAFF.

V gene TRBV30 combines with J gene TRBJ1-2; D uncertain. V lost 4 bases, J lost 1 base, and 4 bases lay in between. Germline V gene sequence: CDR1 GTSNPN, CDR2 SVGIG (reference sequence). The CDR3 extends over 11 amino acids. CDR3 protein: CAWNYNYGYTF. CDR3 in DNA: TGTGCCTGGAATTATAACTATGGCTACACCTTC.

The rearrangement joins TRBV5-1 to TRBJ2-3, with D possibly TRBD1 on 5 matching bases. The V and J ends lost 0 bases and 5 bases respectively, with 13 bases between them. CDR1 SGHRS and CDR2 YFSETQ come from the germline V gene. This CDR3 comprises 15 residues. CDR3 sequence reads: CASSLGEGARDTQYF. The CDR3 DNA reads as TGCGCCAGCAGCTTGGGTGAAGGGGCAAGAGATACGCAGTATTTT.

The V and J genes are TRBV7-6 and TRBJ1-2; 7 bases agree with TRBD1. Germline V gene lookup returns CDR1 SGHVS and CDR2 FNYEAQ. The CDR3 runs to 15 residues. The V segment lost 2 bases and the J segment 5 bases; nucleotides outside the gene matches: 8. The CDR3 sequence: CASSLYGQDVYGYTF. CDR3 coding DNA: TGTGCCAGCAGCTTATATGGACAGGATGTTTATGGCTACACCTTC.